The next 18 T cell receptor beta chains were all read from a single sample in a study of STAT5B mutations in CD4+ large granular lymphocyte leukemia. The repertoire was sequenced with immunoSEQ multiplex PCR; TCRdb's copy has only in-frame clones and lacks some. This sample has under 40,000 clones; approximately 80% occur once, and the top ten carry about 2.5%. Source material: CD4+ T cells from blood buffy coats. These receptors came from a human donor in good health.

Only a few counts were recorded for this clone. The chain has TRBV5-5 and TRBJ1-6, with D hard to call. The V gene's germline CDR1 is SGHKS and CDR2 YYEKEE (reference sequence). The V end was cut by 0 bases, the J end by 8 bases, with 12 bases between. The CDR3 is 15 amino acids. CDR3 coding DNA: TGTGCCAGCAGCTTGGAAAGCAGGATTGATTCACCCCTCCACTTT. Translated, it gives CASSLESRIDSPLHF.

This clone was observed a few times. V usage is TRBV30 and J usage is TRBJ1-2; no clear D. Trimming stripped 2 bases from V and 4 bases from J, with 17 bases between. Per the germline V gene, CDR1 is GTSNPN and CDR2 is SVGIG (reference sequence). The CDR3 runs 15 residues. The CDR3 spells CAWSHWGSSSYGYTF. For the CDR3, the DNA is TGTGCCTGGAGTCATTGGGGAAGTTCGAGCTATGGCTACACCTTC.

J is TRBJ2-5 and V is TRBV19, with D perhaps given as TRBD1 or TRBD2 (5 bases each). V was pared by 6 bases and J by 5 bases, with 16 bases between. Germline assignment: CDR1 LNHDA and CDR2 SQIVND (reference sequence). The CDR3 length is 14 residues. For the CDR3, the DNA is TGTGCCAGTAGCCTCGGCTGGGACGCTGAGACCCAGTACTTC. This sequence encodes CASSLGWDAETQYF.

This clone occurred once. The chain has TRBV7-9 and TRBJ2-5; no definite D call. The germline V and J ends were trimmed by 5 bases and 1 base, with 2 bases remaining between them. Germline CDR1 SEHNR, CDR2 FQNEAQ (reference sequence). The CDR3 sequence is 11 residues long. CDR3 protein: CASSPQETQYF. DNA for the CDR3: TGTGCCAGCAGCCCCCAAGAGACCCAGTACTTC.

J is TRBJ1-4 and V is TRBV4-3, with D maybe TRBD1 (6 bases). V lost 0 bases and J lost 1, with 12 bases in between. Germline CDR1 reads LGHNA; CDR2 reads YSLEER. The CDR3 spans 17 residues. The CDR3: CASSQDRQGQTNEKLFF. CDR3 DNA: TGCGCCAGCAGCCAAGATAGGCAGGGACAAACTAATGAAAAACTGTTTTTT.

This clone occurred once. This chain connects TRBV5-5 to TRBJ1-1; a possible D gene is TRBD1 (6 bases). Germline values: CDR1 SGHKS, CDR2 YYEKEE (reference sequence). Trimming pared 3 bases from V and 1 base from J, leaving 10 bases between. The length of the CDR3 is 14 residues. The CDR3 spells CASSWTVWNTEAFF. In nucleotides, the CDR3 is TGTGCCAGCAGCTGGACAGTGTGGAACACTGAAGCTTTCTTT.

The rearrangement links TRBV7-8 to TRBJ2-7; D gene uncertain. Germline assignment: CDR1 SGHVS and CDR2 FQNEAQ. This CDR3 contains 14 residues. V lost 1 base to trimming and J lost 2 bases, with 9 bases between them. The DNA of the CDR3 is TGTGCCAGCAGCTTAGGTCCACCACCCTACGAGCAGTACTTC. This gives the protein CASSLGPPPYEQYF.

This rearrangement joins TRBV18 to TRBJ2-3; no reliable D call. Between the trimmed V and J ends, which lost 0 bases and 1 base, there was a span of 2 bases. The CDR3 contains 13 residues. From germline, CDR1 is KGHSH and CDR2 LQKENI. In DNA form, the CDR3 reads TGTGCCAGCTCACCACCAGGCACAGATACGCAGTATTTT. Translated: CASSPPGTDTQYF.

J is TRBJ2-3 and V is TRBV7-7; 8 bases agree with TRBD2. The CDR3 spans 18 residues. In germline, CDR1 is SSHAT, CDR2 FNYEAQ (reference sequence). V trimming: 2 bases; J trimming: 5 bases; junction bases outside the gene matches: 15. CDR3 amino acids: CASSLNPHGGGQQDTQYF. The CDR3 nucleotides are TGTGCCAGCAGCTTAAACCCTCATGGCGGGGGGCAGCAAGATACGCAGTATTTT.

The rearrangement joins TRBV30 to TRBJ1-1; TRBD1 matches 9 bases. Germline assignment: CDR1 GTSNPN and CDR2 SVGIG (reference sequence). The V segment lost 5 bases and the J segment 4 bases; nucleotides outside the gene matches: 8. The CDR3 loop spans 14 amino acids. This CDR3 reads CAWHRGLEGTEAFF. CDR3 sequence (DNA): TGTGCCTGGCACAGGGGGCTAGAGGGCACTGAAGCTTTCTTT.

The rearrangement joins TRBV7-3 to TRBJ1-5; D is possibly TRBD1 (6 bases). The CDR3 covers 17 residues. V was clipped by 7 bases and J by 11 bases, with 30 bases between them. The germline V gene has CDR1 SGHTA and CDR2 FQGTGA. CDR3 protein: CASTCGQPLAGQSAQHF. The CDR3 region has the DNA TGTGCCAGCACATGTGGACAGCCCTTGGCGGGACAATCAGCCCAGCATTTT.

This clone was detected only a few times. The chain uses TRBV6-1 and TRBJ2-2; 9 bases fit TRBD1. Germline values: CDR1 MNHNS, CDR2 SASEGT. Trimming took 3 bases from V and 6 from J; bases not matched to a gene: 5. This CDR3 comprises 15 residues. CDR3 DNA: TGTGCCAGCAGTGATGGACAGGGGAGGCCCGGGGAGCTGTTTTTT. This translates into CASSDGQGRPGELFF.

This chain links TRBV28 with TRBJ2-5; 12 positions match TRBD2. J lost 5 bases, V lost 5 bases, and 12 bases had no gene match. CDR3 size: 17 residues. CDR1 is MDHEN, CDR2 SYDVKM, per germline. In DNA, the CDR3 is TGTGCCAGCAGTCTCGGGGCTAGCGGGGGGGCTTACGAGACCCAGTACTTC. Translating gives CASSLGASGGAYETQYF. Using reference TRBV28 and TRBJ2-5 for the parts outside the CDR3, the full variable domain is DVKVTQSSRYLVKRTGEKVFLECVQDMDHENMFWYRQDPGLGLRLIYFSYDVKMKEKGDIPEGYSVSREKKERFSLILESASTNQTSMYLCASSLGASGGAYETQYFGPGTRLLVL.

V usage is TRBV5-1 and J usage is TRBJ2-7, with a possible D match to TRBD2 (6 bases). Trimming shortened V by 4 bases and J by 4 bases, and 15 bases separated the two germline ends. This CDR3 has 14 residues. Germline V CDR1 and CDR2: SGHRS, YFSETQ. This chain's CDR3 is CASSAGTGAYEQYF. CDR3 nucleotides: TGCGCCAGCAGCGCCGGGACTGGAGCTTACGAGCAGTACTTC.

The CDR3: CASSTGQGTYEQYF. The CDR3 nucleotides read TGTGCCAGCAGTACGGGACAGGGTACCTACGAGCAGTACTTC. This chain uses TRBV6-1 with TRBJ2-7, with TRBD1 matching 9 bases. Germline loops: CDR1 MNHNS, CDR2 SASEGT. The CDR3 spans 14 residues. J gave up 2 bases and V 5 bases, and 4 bases lay outside the gene matches.

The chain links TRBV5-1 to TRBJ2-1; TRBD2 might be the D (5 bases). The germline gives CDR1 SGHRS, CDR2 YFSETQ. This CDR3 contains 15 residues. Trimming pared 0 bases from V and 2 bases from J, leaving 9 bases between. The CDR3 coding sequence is TGCGCCAGCAGCTTGGGAGGGCAGACCTACAATGAGCAGTTCTTC. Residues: CASSLGGQTYNEQFF.

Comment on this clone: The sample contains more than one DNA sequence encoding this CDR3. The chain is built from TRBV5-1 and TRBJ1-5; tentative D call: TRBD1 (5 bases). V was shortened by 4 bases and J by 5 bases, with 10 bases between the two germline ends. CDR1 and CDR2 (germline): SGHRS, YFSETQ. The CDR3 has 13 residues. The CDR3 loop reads CASSLSTDQPQHF. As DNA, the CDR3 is TGCGCCAGCAGCCTCTCGACAGATCAGCCCCAGCATTTT.

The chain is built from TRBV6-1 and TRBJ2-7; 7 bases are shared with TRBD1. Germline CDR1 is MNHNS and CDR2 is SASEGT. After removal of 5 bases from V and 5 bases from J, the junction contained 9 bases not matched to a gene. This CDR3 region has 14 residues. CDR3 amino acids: CASSRDRGKNEQYF. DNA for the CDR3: TGTGCCAGCAGTAGGGACAGAGGCAAGAACGAGCAGTACTTC.